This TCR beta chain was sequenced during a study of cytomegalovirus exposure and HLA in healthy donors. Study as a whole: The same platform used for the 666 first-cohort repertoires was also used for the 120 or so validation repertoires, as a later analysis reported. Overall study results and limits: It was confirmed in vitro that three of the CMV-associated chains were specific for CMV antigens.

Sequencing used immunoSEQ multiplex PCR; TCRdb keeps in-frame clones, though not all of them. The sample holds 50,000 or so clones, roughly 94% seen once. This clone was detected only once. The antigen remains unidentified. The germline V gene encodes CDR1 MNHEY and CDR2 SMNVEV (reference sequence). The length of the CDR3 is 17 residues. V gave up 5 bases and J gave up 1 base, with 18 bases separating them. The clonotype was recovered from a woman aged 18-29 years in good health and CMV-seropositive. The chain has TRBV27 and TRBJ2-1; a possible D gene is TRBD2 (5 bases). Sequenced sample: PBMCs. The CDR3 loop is CASSPPSGRASYNEQFF. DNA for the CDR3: TGTGCCAGCAGTCCTCCAAGCGGAAGAGCATCCTACAATGAGCAGTTCTTC.